The subject of this entry is one T cell receptor beta chain. The data were obtained in a study of blood T cells in healthy people across ages. Per germline, CDR1 SQVTM and CDR2 ANQGSEA. The ends lost 2 bases at V and 4 bases at J; junction bases unmatched: 7. This CDR3 is built from 14 residues. Primers used in a second PCR of about 6 to 11 cycles were a sample-barcoded 5' primer and a J-beta primer mix. TCRdb processed the 5' RACE reads anew with MiXCR; each CDR3 protein has one entry. The sample records 800,000 to 900,000 distinct CDR3 sequences, around 62% being singletons. Sequencing used blood. The sequence was obtained from a man younger than 40 in good health. J is TRBJ1-2 and V is TRBV29-1, with TRBD1 matching over 7 bases. The CDR3 loop reads CSVEWNRGFYGYTF. The CDR3 nucleotides read TGCAGCGTTGAATGGAACAGGGGTTTCTATGGCTACACCTTC.